This TCR beta chain was retrieved from a study of blood T cells in healthy people across ages (dated by TCRdb to between 2015 and 2016). Turning to the overall study: In model experiments, template switching captured roughly one uniquely barcoded TCR beta cDNA molecule for every two T cells. The donors were split into four age groups: young (average 16 years), middle-aged (roughly 42), aged (more than 60) and long-lived (approximately 80). To avoid experimental bias, donors of different ages were randomly spread across the sequencing lanes. The study measured age-related changes in TCR beta repertoire diversity using deep sequencing normalized with unique cDNA molecular identifiers. The study analyzed two additional independent replicas of 1 million unique cDNA reads from the same blood draw for two donors, one aged 18 to 30 and one aged 80 or older. Broad study findings and their caveats: Since profiling was done on bulk unsorted PBMCs, naive and antigen-experienced compartments could not be conclusively compared. There was a strong correlation between observed TCR beta diversity and the percentage of naive T cells measured by flow cytometry. The CMV infection status of donors was not known, potentially confounding age-related changes in expanded clonotypes. Estimates of total diversity based on one million sequenced T cells were considered lower bounds and underestimates. As age increased, observed TCR beta diversity per million T cells dropped in a roughly linear way, and a significant reduction was already evident by age about 40. The long-lived group showed more naive CD4+ T cells, fewer expanded clones and increased TCR diversity than the aged group, suggesting age selection.

CDR1 and CDR2, looked up from the germline V gene, are SGHAT and FQNNGV. From the cysteine through the phenylalanine, the CDR3 covers 14 amino acids. The sequence is cut down to CDR3 DNA, 42 bases in frame from base 1. Trimming takes 4 bases off V and 4 bases off J; junction bases not matched to a gene: 7. Donors were a few dozen systemically healthy Caucasian individuals from Russia aged roughly 6 to 90 years. Roughly 9.5 milliliters of peripheral blood were drawn from each donor into EDTA-treated Vacutainer tubes. PBMCs were isolated by Ficoll-Paque density-gradient centrifugation, with at least 6.5 million obtained per sample. Trizol reagent was used to extract total RNA from PBMCs, with at least 5.5 micrograms per sample. For every donor, an aliquot of PBMCs went through flow cytometry to measure the percentages of naive CD45RAhigh/CD27high T cells. On this clonotype: Which antigen it targets is not known. No clone much larger than this one lies a single base away; base qualities are absent.

Library preparation employed 5' RACE. TCRdb lists the instrument as Illumina HiSeq 2500. A second roughly 6 to 12 cycle PCR used a sample-barcoded 5' primer and a J-beta primer mix. A unique molecular identifier was introduced onto each TCR beta cDNA molecule by a template-switch 5' adaptor carrying 12 random nucleotides. Each sample yielded at least 2.5 million CDR3-containing paired-end reads. The Mint cDNA synthesis kit, primed by a TRBC-specific oligonucleotide, was used to synthesize first-strand cDNA from all RNA. Following uracil-DNA glycosylase treatment, all cDNA underwent a first 18-cycle PCR with the universal primers M1SS and BC2_uni_R. The authors' analysis ran thus. Normalization of each sample was performed by random selection of 1 million high-quality reads, each carrying a distinct molecular identifier. Reads with shared molecular identifiers were discarded instead of being binned into consensus sequences. CDR3 identification, clonotype clustering and error correction used MiTCR with a Q25 quality threshold and the strictest error-elimination algorithm. Lower-bound total TCR beta diversity was estimated with a nonparametric unseen species model using Euler transformation. Starting from the raw public reads, TCRdb applied fastp trimming at Q25, assembled clones with MiXCR and retained in-frame beta chains. Rows matching on CDR3 protein sequence are summarized as one entry with the most common DNA and genes. TCRdb, not the original authors, processed these V and J calls. This sample is represented by 1.4 million or so distinct CDR3 sequences; 35% to 45% of them were singletons. Less than 5% of the sample lies in the top ten.

This sequence was found in a woman aged 18-29 years in good health. Specimen: blood. The sequence is built from TRBV11-2 and TRBJ2-7, and TRBD1 matches 7 of the central bases. The CDR3 is CASSYMTGRYEQYF. The DNA is TGTGCCAGCAGCTACATGACAGGGCGGTACGAGCAGTACTTC. The CDR3, completed at both ends by the reference TRBV11-2 and TRBJ2-7 genes, gives the full variable domain EAGVAQSPRYKIIEKRQSVAFWCNPISGHATLYWYQQILGQGPKLLIQFQNNGVVDDSQLPKDRFSAERLKGVDSTLKIQPAKLEDSAVYLCASSYMTGRYEQYFGPGTRLTVT.